These 14 T cell receptor beta chains share one sample of origin, sequenced in a study of radiation and T cells in renal cell carcinoma. Libraries were prepared by immunoSEQ multiplex PCR; TCRdb keeps only in-frame clonotypes and omits some of them. This sample has 45,000 to 65,000 clones, with around 78% found just once. The time point was: baseline pretreatment blood. Treatment given: 15 Gy SBRT to primary tumor, nephrectomy 4 weeks later. The specimen was blood, collected from a patient whose treatment included radiotherapy and nephrectomy. These receptors all stem from a man aged 55 to 70 with renal cell carcinoma.

The gene calls are TRBV5-4 and TRBJ2-7, with 11 bases identical to TRBD2. The trim removed 3 bases at V and 4 bases at J, leaving 9 bases unmatched. CDR3 length equals 16 residues. Germline lookup yields CDR1 SGHNT and CDR2 YYREEE (reference sequence). The CDR3 region is CASSSNRGLAVYEQYV. Written as DNA, the CDR3 is TGTGCCAGCAGCTCTAACCGGGGACTAGCGGTTTACGAGCAGTACGTC.

This clone was detected only once. The rearrangement links TRBV18 to TRBJ2-7, with TRBD1 matching 11 bases. This CDR3 region has 15 residues. The germline gives CDR1 KGHSH, CDR2 LQKENI. The ends lost 1 base at V and 7 bases at J; junction bases unmatched: 6. DNA of the CDR3: TGTGCCAGCTCACCACGGGGACAGGGGGTTTGGGAGCAGTACTTC. This codes for CASSPRGQGVWEQYF.

This clone occurred once. The V gene is TRBV19, the J gene TRBJ2-5; weak D call: TRBD2 (6 bases). Trimming pared 7 bases from V and 7 bases from J, leaving 13 bases between. CDR3 length: 12 residues. CDR1 and CDR2 (germline): LNHDA, SQIVND (reference sequence). The CDR3 loop is CASKEGPGTQYF. The DNA for the CDR3 is TGTGCCAGTAAGGAGGGCCCAGGGACCCAGTACTTC.

This rearrangement joins TRBV13 to TRBJ1-1; 9 bases match TRBD1. This CDR3 region has 15 residues. Trimming removed 3 bases from V and 1 base from J; junction bases left unmatched: 3. CDR1 PRHDT and CDR2 FYEKMQ come from the germline V gene (reference sequence). Here the CDR3 reads CASSFRGQGNTEAFF. As DNA, the CDR3 is TGTGCCAGCAGCTTCAGGGGACAGGGGAACACTGAAGCTTTCTTT.

The rearrangement joins TRBV7-8 to TRBJ1-1; TRBD1 might be the D (5 bases). The CDR3 is 12 amino acids. V was trimmed by 5 bases and J by 8 bases, leaving 12 bases between them. Per the germline V gene, CDR1 is SGHVS and CDR2 is FQNEAQ. CDR3 coding DNA: TGTGCCAGCAGCATGGGGACCGCCGAAGCTTTCTTT. Its protein product is CASSMGTAEAFF.

The rearrangement joins TRBV5-6 to TRBJ2-1; 9 bases are shared with TRBD2. Germline assignment: CDR1 SGHDT and CDR2 YYEEEE. V gave up 2 bases and J gave up 7 bases; unmatched junction bases: 10. The length of the CDR3 is 16 residues. The DNA of the CDR3 is TGTGCCAGCAGCTTAGCCCCGGGACTAGCTAGGAATGAGCAGTTCTTC. Its protein is CASSLAPGLARNEQFF.

The chain is built from TRBV4-2 and TRBJ2-1; D gene uncertain. This CDR3 spans 14 amino acids. V lost 3 bases and J lost 6, with 12 bases in between. Germline loops: CDR1 LGHNA, CDR2 YNFKEQ. In nucleotides, the CDR3 is TGTGCCAGCAGCCAGGACCCCTCCCTCAATGAGCAGTTCTTC. This codes for CASSQDPSLNEQFF.

This clone has just one count. V usage is TRBV7-2 and J usage is TRBJ2-5; TRBD1 matches at 8 bases. The CDR3 loop spans 14 amino acids. V lost 3 bases, J lost 7 bases, and 7 bases stayed unmatched. Germline V CDR1 and CDR2: SGHTA, FQGNSA. The CDR3 bases are TGTGCCAGCAGCTTGGGGACAGGCCAATGGACCCAGTACTTC. This gives the protein CASSLGTGQWTQYF.

V is TRBV2 and J is TRBJ1-2; tentative D call: TRBD1 (5 bases). V gave up 7 bases and J gave up 0 bases, with 12 bases separating them. This CDR3 contains 14 residues. Germline V gene data show CDR1 as SNHLY and CDR2 as FYNNEI. The CDR3 spells CASIGGLANYGYTF. CDR3 DNA: TGTGCCAGCATTGGGGGACTCGCTAACTATGGCTACACCTTC.

The genes are TRBV7-9 and TRBJ1-1, with no clear D. V was cut by 7 bases and J by 4 bases, with 13 bases left in between. The CDR3 consists of 13 residues. Germline V gene lookup returns CDR1 SEHNR and CDR2 FQNEAQ (reference sequence). The CDR3 DNA sequence: TGTGCCAGCACCCCGGCCTGGGGCACTGAAGCTTTCTTT. This sequence encodes CASTPAWGTEAFF.

The CDR3 sequence: CAILRGDAGGYTF. The DNA of the CDR3 is TGTGCCATCCTCCGAGGGGATGCGGGGGGCTACACCTTC. This chain joins TRBV10-3 and TRBJ1-2, with D possibly matching TRBD1 (5 bases). V lost 8 bases to trimming and J lost 8 bases, with 18 bases between them. The CDR3 is 13 residues long. Germline CDR1 reads ENHRY; CDR2 reads SYGVKD.

The rearrangement uses TRBV6-5 and TRBJ2-5; D is ambiguous. The end of the DNA is better explained by TRBJ2-7, so the J call may be wrong. Germline V lookup: CDR1 MNHEY, CDR2 SVGAGI. This CDR3 comprises 15 residues. This CDR3 is CASSPKDGSLYEQYF. The CDR3 bases are TGTGCCAGCAGTCCAAAAGACGGCTCCCTCTACGAGCAGTACTTC.

V usage is TRBV11-2 and J usage is TRBJ2-2, with TRBD2 matching over 8 bases. The germline V gene encodes CDR1 SGHAT and CDR2 FQNNGV. The CDR3 loop spans 17 amino acids. Unmatched junction bases numbered 6, after V lost 1 base and J lost 2 bases. The DNA for the CDR3 is TGTGCCAGCAGCTTAGGCACGGGAGGGATTAACACCGGGGAGCTGTTTTTT. Translating it yields CASSLGTGGINTGELFF.

The rearrangement links TRBV6-5 to TRBJ2-7, with 8 bases identical to TRBD1. Germline CDR1 and CDR2: MNHEY and SVGAGI. CDR3 length equals 13 residues. With 4 bases clipped from V and 6 bases from J, the junction kept 5 bases outside the gene matches. The DNA of the CDR3 is TGTGCCAGCAGTTTGGACAGGGTCGGCGAGCAGTACGTC. This gives the protein CASSLDRVGEQYV.